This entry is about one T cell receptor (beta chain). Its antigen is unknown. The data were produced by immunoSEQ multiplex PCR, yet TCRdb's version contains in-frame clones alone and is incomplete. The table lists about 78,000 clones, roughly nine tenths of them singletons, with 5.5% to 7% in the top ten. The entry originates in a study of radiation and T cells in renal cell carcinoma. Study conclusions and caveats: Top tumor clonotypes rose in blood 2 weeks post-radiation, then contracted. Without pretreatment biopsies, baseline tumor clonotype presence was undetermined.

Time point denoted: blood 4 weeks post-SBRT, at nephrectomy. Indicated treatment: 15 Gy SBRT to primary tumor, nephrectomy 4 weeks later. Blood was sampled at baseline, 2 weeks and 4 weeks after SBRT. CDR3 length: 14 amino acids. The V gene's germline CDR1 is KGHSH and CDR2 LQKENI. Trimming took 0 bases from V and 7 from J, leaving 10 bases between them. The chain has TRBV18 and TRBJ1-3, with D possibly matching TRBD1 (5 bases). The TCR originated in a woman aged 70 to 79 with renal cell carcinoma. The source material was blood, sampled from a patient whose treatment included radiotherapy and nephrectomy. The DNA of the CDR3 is TGTGCCAGCTCACCACCGTCCAGGGCTAACACCATATATTTT. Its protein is CASSPPSRANTIYF.